These 18 T cell receptor beta chains originate from one sample sequenced in a study of blood T cell repertoires in COVID-19. Sequencing used immunoSEQ multiplex PCR; TCRdb keeps in-frame clones, though not all of them. The table has 150,000 to 200,000 clones, 70% to 90% seen once. Sequencing was performed on peripheral blood. All receptors derive from a man in his forties with active or convalescent COVID-19.

This chain joins TRBV13 and TRBJ2-3; 7 bases match TRBD1. The V gene's germline CDR1 is PRHDT and CDR2 FYEKMQ (reference sequence). The CDR3 totals 15 residues. The V and J ends lost 7 bases and 2 bases, in that order; junction bases with no gene match: 9. CDR3 DNA: TGTGCCAGCACTCTGGGACAGAAATCCACAGATACGCAGTATTTT. It is translated as CASTLGQKSTDTQYF.

V gene TRBV27 combines with J gene TRBJ2-7; 12 nucleotides agree with TRBD1. With 4 bases clipped from V and 10 bases from J, the junction kept 5 bases outside the gene matches. Germline CDR1 reads MNHEY; CDR2 reads SMNVEV (reference sequence). CDR3 size: 13 residues. DNA of the CDR3: TGTGCCAGCAGTTACGGGACAGGGGGCAATCAGTACTTC. Amino acids: CASSYGTGGNQYF.

CDR3 amino acids: CASSKGRGAFF. CDR3 nucleotides: TGTGCCAGCAGTAAGGGGCGCGGAGCTTTCTTT. The chain has TRBV25-1 and TRBJ1-1; D possibly corresponds to TRBD1 (5 bases). V gave up 5 bases and J gave up 10 bases, with 11 bases separating them. The CDR3 sequence is 11 residues long. Germline V gives CDR1 MGHDK, CDR2 SYGVNS.

The chain combines TRBV18 with TRBJ1-6; D unclear. The CDR3 extends over 15 amino acids. Germline loops: CDR1 KGHSH, CDR2 LQKENI. Deletions cut 2 bases from V and 7 bases from J, with 12 bases between. This CDR3 is CASSPLNSGNSPLHF. In DNA, the CDR3 is TGTGCCAGCTCACCATTAAACAGCGGGAATTCACCCCTCCACTTT.

This clone was counted a few times. This chain uses TRBV7-2 with TRBJ2-5; 11 bases map to TRBD1. The length of the CDR3 is 16 residues. V shed 4 bases and J 5 bases; nucleotides not matched to a gene: 9. In germline, CDR1 is SGHTA, CDR2 FQGNSA. As DNA, the CDR3 is TGTGCCAGCAGCTCCGGGACAGGGGGGTTCTCGGAGACCCAGTACTTC. Translating gives CASSSGTGGFSETQYF.

This clone was recorded once. The chain couples TRBV5-1 to TRBJ2-5, with D perhaps TRBD2 (7 bases). Trimming removed 5 bases from V and 3 bases from J, with 17 bases in between. The CDR3 totals 15 residues. Germline assignment: CDR1 SGHRS and CDR2 YFSETQ. The CDR3 loop reads CASRGGAGMEETQYF. CDR3 DNA sequence: TGCGCCAGCAGGGGGGGGGCCGGGATGGAAGAGACCCAGTACTTC. Based on the CDR3 plus reference TRBV5-1 and TRBJ2-5, the full variable domain is KAGVTQTPRYLIKTRGQQVTLSCSPISGHRSVSWYQQTPGQGLQFLFEYFSETQRNKGNFPGRFSGRQFSNSRSEMNVSTLELGDSALYLCASRGGAGMEETQYFGPGTRLLVL.

The genes are TRBV5-1 and TRBJ2-7; D is unclear. The CDR3 runs 15 residues. CDR1 and CDR2 from the germline V gene are SGHRS and YFSETQ. Trimming left V 3 bases short and J 0 bases short, with 13 bases between. In DNA form, the CDR3 reads TGCGCCAGCAGCTCCAGGCCCACCGGCTCCTACGAGCAGTACTTC. Its protein product is CASSSRPTGSYEQYF.

V is TRBV5-1 and J is TRBJ2-1, with 8 positions matching TRBD2. Germline trimming cut 0 bases from V and 6 bases from J; bases unmatched to any gene: 8. Per germline, CDR1 SGHRS and CDR2 YFSETQ. This CDR3 has 16 amino acids. Here the CDR3 DNA reads TGCGCCAGCAGCTTGGCCAATAGCGGGGTAAGCAATGAGCAGTTCTTC. As protein: CASSLANSGVSNEQFF.

A note on this clone: The sample holds other DNA sequences that translate to the same CDR3. This chain uses TRBV20-1 with TRBJ1-1; D is ambiguous. Per germline, CDR1 DFQATT and CDR2 SNEGSKA (reference sequence). CDR3 size: 11 residues. V dropped 6 bases and J dropped 1 base, with 6 bases sitting between them. This chain's CDR3 is CSATGNTEAFF. CDR3 bases: TGCAGTGCAACCGGGAACACTGAAGCTTTCTTT.

The chain has TRBV6-4 and TRBJ1-6, with D possibly TRBD1 on 6 matching bases. Germline CDR1 is MRHNA and CDR2 is SNTAGT. There are 14 residues in the CDR3. The V end was cut by 2 bases, the J end by 6 bases, with 8 bases between. The CDR3 DNA reads TGTGCCAGCAGTGACGGACAGATTAATTCACCCCTCCACTTT. Protein product: CASSDGQINSPLHF.

This chain connects TRBV6-4 to TRBJ1-1, with 8 bases that match TRBD1. Unmatched junction bases numbered 10, after V lost 5 bases and J lost 5 bases. Germline V gives CDR1 MRHNA, CDR2 SNTAGT. The CDR3 has 15 residues. The chain's CDR3 is CASSLRTGMGTEAFF. The CDR3 coding sequence is TGTGCCAGCAGTTTAAGGACAGGGATGGGGACTGAAGCTTTCTTT.

The V call is TRBV29-1, the J call TRBJ2-3; D gene uncertain. CDR1 and CDR2 from the germline V gene are SQVTM and ANQGSEA. V was pared by 3 bases and J by 5 bases, with 15 bases between. This CDR3 region has 14 residues. CDR3 sequence reads: CSVDLMVSQDTQYF. The CDR3 DNA is TGCAGCGTTGATTTGATGGTCAGTCAAGATACGCAGTATTTT.

This clone has a handful of counts. The chain is built from TRBV7-3 and TRBJ2-1, with TRBD1 matching 7 bases. V shed 5 bases, J shed 3 bases, and the junction held 4 bases outside the gene matches. Germline-derived CDR1 and CDR2 are SGHTA and FQGTGA. This CDR3 is built from 14 residues. CDR3 residues: CASSPDRSYNEQFF. For the CDR3, the DNA is TGTGCCAGCAGCCCGGACAGGAGCTACAATGAGCAGTTCTTC.

The V gene is TRBV5-4, the J gene TRBJ1-2; TRBD1 matches at 9 bases. There are 15 residues in the CDR3. Trimming removed 5 bases from V and 4 bases from J; junction bases left unmatched: 9. Germline loops: CDR1 SGHNT, CDR2 YYREEE (reference sequence). The CDR3: CASSTRTGETYGYTF. CDR3 coding DNA: TGTGCCAGCAGTACCCGGACAGGGGAGACCTATGGCTACACCTTC.

This chain connects TRBV5-1 to TRBJ1-1; D gene ambiguous. CDR1 and CDR2 (germline): SGHRS, YFSETQ. Trimming shortened V by 0 bases and J by 3 bases, and 9 bases separated the two germline ends. CDR3 length: 14 residues. CDR3 amino acids: CASSLDPGYTEAFF. The CDR3 nucleotides read TGCGCCAGCAGCTTGGATCCGGGATACACTGAAGCTTTCTTT. The whole variable domain, remainder taken from reference TRBV5-1 and TRBJ1-1, is KAGVTQTPRYLIKTRGQQVTLSCSPISGHRSVSWYQQTPGQGLQFLFEYFSETQRNKGNFPGRFSGRQFSNSRSEMNVSTLELGDSALYLCASSLDPGYTEAFFGQGTRLTVV.

This chain uses TRBV28 with TRBJ2-7, with TRBD1 as a possible D gene (6 bases). V lost 3 bases and J lost 7, with 19 bases in between. Per the germline V gene, CDR1 is MDHEN and CDR2 is SYDVKM. The CDR3 totals 15 residues. The CDR3 protein is CASSFYVNRAQEQYF. CDR3 DNA: TGTGCCAGCAGTTTTTATGTGAACAGGGCACAAGAGCAGTACTTC.

Regarding this clone: One junction end does not reproduce the germline sequence, and a read error may be involved. J is TRBJ2-1 and V is TRBV28; 13 bases agree with TRBD2. This CDR3 has 15 residues. The germline gives CDR1 MDHEN, CDR2 SYDVKM. The CDR3 reads CASNLGTSGKREQFF. The DNA for the CDR3 is TGTGCCAGCAATTTAGGGACTAGCGGGAAAAGGGAGCAGTTCTTC.

V usage is TRBV18 and J usage is TRBJ2-1, with D possibly being TRBD2 (5 bases). This CDR3 has 15 residues. Trimming shortened V by 5 bases and J by 0 bases, and 11 bases separated the two germline ends. CDR1 is KGHSH and CDR2 is LQKENI in the germline V gene. The chain's CDR3 is CASSSLGSSYNEQFF. The DNA of the CDR3 is TGTGCCAGCTCAAGCTTGGGGAGCTCCTACAATGAGCAGTTCTTC.